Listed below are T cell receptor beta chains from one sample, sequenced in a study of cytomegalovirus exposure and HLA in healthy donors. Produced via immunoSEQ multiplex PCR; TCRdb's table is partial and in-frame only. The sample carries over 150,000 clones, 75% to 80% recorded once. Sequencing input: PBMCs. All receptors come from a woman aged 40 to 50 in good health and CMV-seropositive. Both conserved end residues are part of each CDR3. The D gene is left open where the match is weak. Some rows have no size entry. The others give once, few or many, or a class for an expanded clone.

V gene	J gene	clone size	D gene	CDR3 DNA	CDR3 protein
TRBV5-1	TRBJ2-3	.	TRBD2	TGCGCCAGCAGCATTAGACTAGCGGGAGGGAGCACAGATACGCAGTATTTT	CASSIRLAGGSTDTQYF
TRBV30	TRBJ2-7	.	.	TGTGCCTGGAGTGTTTCTGATCAACTAGAGCAGTACTTC	CAWSVSDQLEQYF
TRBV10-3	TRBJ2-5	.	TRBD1	TGTGCCATCAGTGAGACAGGGGGAGAGACCCAGTACTTC	CAISETGGETQYF
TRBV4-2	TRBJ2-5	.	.	TGTGCCAGCAGCCAAGATCTCGGACATTATCAAGAGACCCAGTACTTC	CASSQDLGHYQETQYF
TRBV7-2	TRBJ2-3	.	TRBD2	TGTGCCAGCAGCTTCCCGACTAGCGGCTCAGATACGCAGTATTTT	CASSFPTSGSDTQYF
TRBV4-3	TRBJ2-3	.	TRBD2	TGCGCCAGCAGCCAAGATTGGGGGACTAGCGGGGGGGTAACAGATACGCAGTATTTT	CASSQDWGTSGGVTDTQYF
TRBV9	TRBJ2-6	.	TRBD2	TGTGCCAGCAGCGCTAGACTAGCGGGCGAATCTGGGGCCAACGTCCTGACTTTC	CASSARLAGESGANVLTF
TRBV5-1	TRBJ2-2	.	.	TGCGCCAGCAGCAATACCCGGGACACCGGGGAGCTGTTTTTT	CASSNTRDTGELFF
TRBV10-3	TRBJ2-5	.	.	TGTGCCATCAGTGAGTCCGGAGGGACGGGGTACCAAGAGACCCAGTACTTC	CAISESGGTGYQETQYF
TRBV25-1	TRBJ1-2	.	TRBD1	TGTGCCAGCAAGGGACAGGGTTCTAACTATGGCTACACCTTC	CASKGQGSNYGYTF
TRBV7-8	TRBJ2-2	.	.	TGTGCCAGCAATGGCAGGGAGGACACCGGGGAGCTGTTTTTT	CASNGREDTGELFF
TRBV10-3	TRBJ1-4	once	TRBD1	TGTGCCATCAGTGGGGGACAGGGTGACGAAAAACTGTTTTTT	CAISGGQGDEKLFF
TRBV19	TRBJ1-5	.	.	TGTGCCAGTAGCCAGGGCCTCCAACGACCCCAGCATTTT	CASSQGLQRPQHF
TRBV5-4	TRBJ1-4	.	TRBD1	TGTGCCAGCAGCCGGGGACAGGGGCATGAAAAACTGTTTTTT	CASSRGQGHEKLFF
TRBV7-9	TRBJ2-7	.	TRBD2	TGTGCCAGCAGCCCGGGACTAGCGGGTGTAACCTACGAGCAGTACTTC	CASSPGLAGVTYEQYF
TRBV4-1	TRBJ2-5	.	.	TGCGCCAGCAGCCAAGTGGTGGGAGGAGAGACCCAGTACTTC	CASSQVVGGETQYF
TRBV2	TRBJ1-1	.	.	TGTGCCAGCAGTGACCTGGGCAGGCCGAACACTGAAGCTTTCTTT	CASSDLGRPNTEAFF
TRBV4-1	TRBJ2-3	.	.	TGCGCCAGCAGCCTGAACACCGGAGGGCCAGATACGCAGTATTTT	CASSLNTGGPDTQYF
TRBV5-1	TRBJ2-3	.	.	TGCGCCAGCAGCTGGGGTGGCGCGGGGCCAGGAACGCAGTATTTT	CASSWGGAGPGTQYF
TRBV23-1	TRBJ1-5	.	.	TGCGCCAGCAGTCAACGGACGGGGAATCAGCCCCAGCATTTT	CASSQRTGNQPQHF
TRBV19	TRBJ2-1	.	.	TGTGCCAGCTCAGAAAAGCGGGACAATGAGCAGTTCTTC	CASSEKRDNEQFF
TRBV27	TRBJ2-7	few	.	TGTGCCAGCAGTTTATATACAGCAGTAACAACCTACGAGCAGTACTTC	CASSLYTAVTTYEQYF
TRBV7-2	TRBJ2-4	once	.	TGTGCCAGCAGTTCCGACGCGGCGTTAGCCAAAAACATTCAGTACTTC	CASSSDAALAKNIQYF
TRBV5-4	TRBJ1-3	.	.	TGTGCCAGCAGCTTGGCCGGGGGGTTCGGAAACACCATATATTTT	CASSLAGGFGNTIYF
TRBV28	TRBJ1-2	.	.	TGTGCCAGCAGCCAACGGGGGGGCTACACCTTC	CASSQRGGYTF
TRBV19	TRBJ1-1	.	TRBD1	TGTGCCAGTAGCCGGGGACAGGAAAACACTGAAGCTTTCTTT	CASSRGQENTEAFF
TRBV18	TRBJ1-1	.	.	TGTGCCAGCTCACCACCTACCGCGGGGAACACTGAAGCTTTCTTT	CASSPPTAGNTEAFF
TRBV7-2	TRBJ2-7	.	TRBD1	TGTGCCAGCAGCCCCGGGACAGGGGTGGGCGAGCAGTACTTC	CASSPGTGVGEQYF
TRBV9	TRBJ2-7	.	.	TGTGCCAGTTCAAAGGCAGGCGGGGAGCAGTACTTC	CASSKAGGEQYF
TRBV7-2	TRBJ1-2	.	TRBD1	TGTGCCAGCACCCCAGGGACAGGCCAGGGCTACACCTTC	CASTPGTGQGYTF
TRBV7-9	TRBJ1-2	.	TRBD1	TGTGCCAGCAGCGCCGGGACAGGGTCTCTGGGCTATGGCTACACCTTC	CASSAGTGSLGYGYTF
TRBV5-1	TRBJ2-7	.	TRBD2	TGCGCCAGCAGCGGTGGGGGGGATAAATACGAGCAGTACTTC	CASSGGGDKYEQYF
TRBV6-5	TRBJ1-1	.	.	TGTGCCAGCAGTTACTCCGACAGGCCCAGCGTAGGTGAAGCTTTCTTT	CASSYSDRPSVGEAFF
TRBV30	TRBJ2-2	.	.	TGTGCCTGGACCTCACAGATTTTCACCGGGGAGCTGTTTTTT	CAWTSQIFTGELFF
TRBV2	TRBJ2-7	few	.	TGTGCCAGCAAGGGGCCGTTTGGATACGAGCAGTACTTC	CASKGPFGYEQYF
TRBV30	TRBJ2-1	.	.	TGTGCCTGGAGTCCGGCGGGGCGGGGGCCGTACAATGAGCAGTTCTTC	CAWSPAGRGPYNEQFF
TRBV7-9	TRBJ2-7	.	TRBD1	TGTGCCAGCAGCGCCGGGACAGGGCTAAGAGAGCAGTACTTC	CASSAGTGLREQYF
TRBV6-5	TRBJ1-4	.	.	TGTGCCAGCAGTGCGTCCACTAAAGGTCTCGAAAAACTGTTTTTT	CASSASTKGLEKLFF
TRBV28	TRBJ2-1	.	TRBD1	TGTGCCAGCAGTACCGGGACAGGGGGCGCGGAGGATGGGTACAATGAGCAGTTCTTC	CASSTGTGGAEDGYNEQFF
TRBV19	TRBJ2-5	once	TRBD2	TGTGCCAGTAGTACAGGACTAGCGACCCAAGAGACCCAGTACTTC	CASSTGLATQETQYF
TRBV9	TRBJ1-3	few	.	TGTGCCAGCAGCCCCGACATGTCTGGAAACACCATATATTTT	CASSPDMSGNTIYF
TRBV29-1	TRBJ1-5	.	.	TGCAGCGCCGGCGACCAGGGCAATCAGCCCCAGCATTTT	CSAGDQGNQPQHF